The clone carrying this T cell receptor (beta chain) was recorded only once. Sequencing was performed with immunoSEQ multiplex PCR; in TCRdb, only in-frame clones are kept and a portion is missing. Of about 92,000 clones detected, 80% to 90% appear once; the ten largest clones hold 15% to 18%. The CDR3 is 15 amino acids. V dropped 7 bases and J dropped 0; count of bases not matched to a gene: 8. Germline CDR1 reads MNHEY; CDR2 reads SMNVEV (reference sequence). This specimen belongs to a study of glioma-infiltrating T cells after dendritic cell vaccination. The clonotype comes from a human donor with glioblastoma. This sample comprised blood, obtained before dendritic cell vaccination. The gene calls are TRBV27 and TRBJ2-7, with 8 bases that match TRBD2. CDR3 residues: CASTPTREDSYEQYF. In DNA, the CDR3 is TGTGCCAGCACCCCTACGCGGGAGGACTCCTACGAGCAGTACTTC.